These 19 T cell receptor beta chains share one sample of origin, sequenced in a study of cytomegalovirus exposure and HLA in healthy donors. Primers for the PCR totalled 60 Vbeta and 13 Jbeta. TCRdb's table, derived via immunoSEQ multiplex PCR, lists solely in-frame clones and lacks some. The sample contains 90,000 to 150,000 clones, roughly 71% of which appear only once. The sequencing sample was made of PBMCs. The receptor set was obtained from a woman aged 40 to 55 in good health and CMV-seropositive.

On this clone: The same CDR3 can be traced to other DNA sequences in this sample. The chain combines TRBV9 with TRBJ2-7; 11 positions agree with TRBD2. The germline V gene has CDR1 SGDLS and CDR2 YYNGEE. J lost 2 bases, V lost 0 bases, and 10 bases had no gene match. The CDR3 covers 18 residues. The CDR3 sequence: CASSVASGGTGGAYEQYF. DNA of the CDR3: TGTGCCAGCAGCGTAGCTAGCGGGGGGACCGGAGGGGCCTACGAGCAGTACTTC.

There are a few counts of this clone. The chain combines TRBV9 with TRBJ1-2; 7 nucleotides line up with TRBD1. Germline V lookup: CDR1 SGDLS, CDR2 YYNGEE. There are 14 residues in the CDR3. V lost 3 bases, J lost 1 base, and 3 bases stayed unmatched. The CDR3 sequence is CASSEQGLNYGYTF. As DNA, the CDR3 is TGTGCCAGCAGCGAACAGGGGCTTAACTATGGCTACACCTTC.

The CDR3, as DNA: TGTGCCACCAGCAGACCAGGACTTAACTATGGCTACACCTTC. It specifies CATSRPGLNYGYTF. The chain has TRBV15 and TRBJ1-2; the D is unclear. CDR3 size: 14 residues. Between the trimmed V and J ends, which lost 2 bases and 1 base, there was a span of 8 bases. The germline gives CDR1 LNHNV, CDR2 YYDKDF (reference sequence).

The gene calls are TRBV11-2 and TRBJ2-1, with unresolved D. The CDR3 is 16 residues long. V gave up 5 bases and J gave up 4 bases, with 18 bases separating them. Germline V gives CDR1 SGHAT, CDR2 FQNNGV. Written as DNA, the CDR3 is TGTGCCAGCAGCGCGCAGCCGCGGATTGATTACAATGAGCAGTTCTTC. Protein sequence: CASSAQPRIDYNEQFF.

The J gene is TRBJ2-2, the V gene TRBV19; TRBD2 agrees at 12 bases. V shed 7 bases, J shed 6 bases, and the junction held 12 bases outside the gene matches. In germline, CDR1 is LNHDA, CDR2 SQIVND (reference sequence). The CDR3 covers 17 residues. The CDR3 DNA follows: TGTGCCAGTACCCGACTAGCGGGAGTGAGAGGGGCCGGGGAGCTGTTTTTT. Protein: CASTRLAGVRGAGELFF.

The chain has TRBV30 and TRBJ1-1; the D is unclear. Germline V lookup: CDR1 GTSNPN, CDR2 SVGIG (reference sequence). The CDR3 spans 13 residues. Trimming took 4 bases from V and 5 from J, leaving 14 bases between them. CDR3: CAWNSGYTTEAFF. DNA of the CDR3: TGTGCCTGGAACTCGGGGTATACGACTGAAGCTTTCTTT.

The genes are TRBV18 and TRBJ1-1; 8 bases match TRBD1. CDR3 length equals 15 residues. The V segment lost 4 bases and the J segment 3 bases; nucleotides outside the gene matches: 7. Per the germline V gene, CDR1 is KGHSH and CDR2 is LQKENI. The CDR3 region has the DNA TGTGCCAGCTCACACGGACAGGGAGGAGACACTGAAGCTTTCTTT. Protein product: CASSHGQGGDTEAFF.

This clone was recorded only once. The chain is built from TRBV7-6 and TRBJ2-5; D might be TRBD2 (7 bases). The V and J ends lost 7 bases and 5 bases respectively, with 20 bases between them. The CDR3 sequence is 15 residues long. Germline lookup yields CDR1 SGHVS and CDR2 FNYEAQ. The CDR3 nucleotides are TGTGCCAGCAAAGAGAGGGCGGGGGCGGTGGAGACCCAGTACTTC. It codes for CASKERAGAVETQYF.

The chain recombines TRBV7-2 with TRBJ1-2, with TRBD1 as a possible D gene (6 bases). The V and J ends lost 5 bases and 0 bases respectively, with 10 bases between them. In germline, CDR1 is SGHTA, CDR2 FQGNSA. The CDR3 is 14 residues long. CDR3: CASSLRQANYGYTF. The CDR3 bases are TGTGCCAGCAGCCTAAGACAGGCTAACTATGGCTACACCTTC.

The rearrangement joins TRBV6-5 to TRBJ2-7; the match to TRBD2 covers 9 bases. V gave up 0 bases and J gave up 7 bases; unmatched junction bases: 4. The CDR3 runs 14 residues. Germline lookup yields CDR1 MNHEY and CDR2 SVGAGI. For the CDR3, the DNA is TGTGCCAGCAGTTACTCACTAGCGGGTGTAGAGCAGTACTTC. The encoded protein is CASSYSLAGVEQYF.

This chain connects TRBV12-5 to TRBJ2-5; D is undetermined. Judging by the DNA end, TRBJ2-7 fits better; the J call may be wrong. Germline V CDR1 and CDR2: LGHNT, FRNRAP. CDR3 size: 15 residues. Here the CDR3 DNA reads TGTGCTAGTGGTTGGATCGGAAGGGACTCCTACGAGCAGTACTTC. As protein: CASGWIGRDSYEQYF.

V gene TRBV6-1 combines with J gene TRBJ1-1; D perhaps matches TRBD1 (6 bases). V was cut by 7 bases and J by 1 base, with 10 bases left in between. CDR1 and CDR2 (germline): MNHNS, SASEGT. The CDR3 is 13 amino acids. CDR3 sequence (DNA): TGTGCCAGCACGGGAGGGGGGAACACTGAAGCTTTCTTT. Its translation is CASTGGGNTEAFF.

This clone came up once. The rearrangement uses TRBV6-1 and TRBJ2-2, with a weak D call TRBD1 (6 bases). This CDR3 contains 15 residues. Trimming stripped 6 bases from V and 5 bases from J, with 16 bases between. Germline V CDR1 and CDR2: MNHNS, SASEGT. The CDR3 nucleotides are TGTGCCAGCAGGGGCCAACAGGGTGTAACCGGGGAGCTGTTTTTT. This codes for CASRGQQGVTGELFF.

V usage is TRBV28 and J usage is TRBJ1-5, with 8 bases lining up with TRBD1. The CDR3 covers 15 residues. The J segment lost 8 bases and the V segment lost 6 bases, leaving 12 bases of the junction unmatched. Germline CDR1 and CDR2: MDHEN and SYDVKM. CDR3 nucleotide sequence: TGTGCCAGCAGACCGCAGGGGGCGCAAGGAAAGCCCCAGCATTTT. Protein sequence: CASRPQGAQGKPQHF.

V and J are TRBV18 and TRBJ2-1; tentative D call: TRBD1 (5 bases). Germline V CDR1 and CDR2: KGHSH, LQKENI. The germline V and J ends were trimmed by 1 base and 3 bases, with 19 bases remaining between them. This CDR3 is built from 18 residues. Written as DNA, the CDR3 is TGTGCCAGCTCACCACGTCCGCAGGGTCCCCTACTCTACAATGAGCAGTTCTTC. Its protein product is CASSPRPQGPLLYNEQFF.

This clone was counted between two and nine times. The chain has TRBV12-1 and TRBJ2-5; the DNA was not compared with TRBD2, the D call given in the table. TRBV12-1 is designated a pseudogene. The CDR3 has 17 residues. The CDR3 DNA reads as TGTGCCAGCAGCCTACCTCTAGCGGGGGTTAGTTGTGAGACCCAGTACTTC. Translating gives CASSLPLAGVSCETQYF.

The rearrangement uses TRBV6-5 and TRBJ2-7; TRBD1 matches at 8 bases. Trimming at V came to 1 base and at J to 4 bases, leaving 9 bases not matched to a gene. Germline values: CDR1 MNHEY, CDR2 SVGAGI. The CDR3 covers 16 residues. CDR3 protein: CASSYYDSTGGYEQYF. The CDR3 nucleotides are TGTGCCAGCAGTTACTACGATTCTACAGGGGGGTACGAGCAGTACTTC.

CDR3 DNA sequence: TGCGCCAGCAGCCAAAAATTAGCGGGAGGTACCTACGAGCAGTACTTC. Translated: CASSQKLAGGTYEQYF. This chain connects TRBV5-1 to TRBJ2-7; TRBD2 aligns across 10 bases. Germline CDR1 SGHRS, CDR2 YFSETQ. The J segment lost 2 bases and the V segment lost 4 bases, leaving 9 bases of the junction unmatched. The CDR3 covers 16 residues. Full variable domain (rest looked up from reference TRBV5-1 and TRBJ2-7): KAGVTQTPRYLIKTRGQQVTLSCSPISGHRSVSWYQQTPGQGLQFLFEYFSETQRNKGNFPGRFSGRQFSNSRSEMNVSTLELGDSALYLCASSQKLAGGTYEQYFGPGTRLTVT.

J is TRBJ1-3 and V is TRBV7-8; TRBD1 might be the D (5 bases). CDR3 length: 14 amino acids. The germline V and J ends were trimmed by 6 bases and 4 bases, with 13 bases remaining between them. Germline CDR1 SGHVS, CDR2 FQNEAQ. The CDR3 DNA reads TGTGCCAGCAGAAACAGGCTCGGGGGAAACACCATATATTTT. As protein: CASRNRLGGNTIYF.